This T cell receptor beta chain was identified in a study of blood T cells in healthy people across ages. The second PCR ran about 6 to 11 cycles with a sample-barcoded 5' primer and J-beta primers. TCRdb ran MiXCR on the 5' RACE reads and lists one entry per CDR3 protein. The profile shows about a million distinct CDR3 sequences, 51% of them singletons. Approximately 10 milliliters of peripheral blood were drawn from each donor into EDTA-treated tubes. The amount of total RNA extracted per sample was at least 5 micrograms. In its sample, this clonotype was seen once. The CDR3 totals 14 residues. V dropped 3 bases and J dropped 7; count of bases not matched to a gene: 4. Germline CDR1 reads LNHDA; CDR2 reads SQIVND (reference sequence).

The sample taken for sequencing was blood. The chain employs TRBV19 and TRBJ1-5, with TRBD1 matching over 9 bases. This clonotype originated in a woman aged 60-75 years in good health. The chain's CDR3 is CASSITGGRQPQHF. The CDR3 DNA reads TGTGCCAGTAGTATTACAGGGGGCCGGCAGCCCCAGCATTTT.